These 13 T cell receptor beta chains were all obtained from the same sample, sequenced in a study of blood T cell repertoires in COVID-19. Clones were read by immunoSEQ multiplex PCR, and TCRdb kept only the in-frame ones, dropping some. The top ten hold 1.5% to 2% of the sample, which has just under 150,000 clones, roughly 90% seen once. Sequenced material: peripheral blood. These TCRs come from a human donor in a cohort sampled during active COVID-19.

The chain combines TRBV4-2 with TRBJ2-1, with D possibly being TRBD2 (6 bases). V lost 0 bases and J lost 6, with 9 bases in between. Germline values: CDR1 LGHNA, CDR2 YNFKEQ. The CDR3 consists of 14 residues. CDR3: CASSQDLRGNEQFF. The CDR3 DNA reads as TGTGCCAGCAGCCAAGACCTGCGGGGCAATGAGCAGTTCTTC.

The chain combines TRBV3-1 (or the pseudogene TRBV3-2) with TRBJ2-1; 14 positions match TRBD2. Germline CDR1 LGHDT, CDR2 YNNKEL (reference sequence). V trimming: 4 bases; J trimming: 4 bases; junction bases outside the gene matches: 6. The CDR3 runs 17 residues. CDR3 sequence: CASSPWTSGGLYNEQFF. The CDR3 DNA follows: TGTGCCAGCAGCCCTTGGACTAGCGGGGGGCTTTACAATGAGCAGTTCTTC.

This chain uses TRBV5-6 with TRBJ2-7; D is possibly TRBD2 (6 bases). V lost 0 bases and J lost 3, with 16 bases in between. The CDR3 loop spans 16 amino acids. CDR1 and CDR2 from the germline V gene are SGHDT and YYEEEE. CDR3 in DNA: TGTGCCAGCAGCTTGGGGGGACTGGGCCGACTCTACGAGCAGTACTTC. It yields the protein CASSLGGLGRLYEQYF.

This clone was seen a handful of times. This chain links TRBV28 with TRBJ1-1, with 7 bases identical to TRBD1. The CDR3 totals 16 residues. The junction had 6 bases not matched to a gene; V was cut back by 1 base and J by 1 base. In germline, CDR1 is MDHEN, CDR2 SYDVKM. The CDR3 loop reads CASSLFGQAGNTEAFF. DNA for the CDR3: TGTGCCAGCAGTTTATTCGGACAGGCGGGGAACACTGAAGCTTTCTTT.

The V gene is TRBV9, the J gene TRBJ1-1, with D possibly TRBD1 on 5 matching bases. The CDR3 totals 15 residues. In germline, CDR1 is SGDLS, CDR2 YYNGEE. Trimming removed 0 bases at V and 5 bases at J, with 14 bases between. The CDR3 protein is CASSVEAGGFTEAFF. DNA for the CDR3: TGTGCCAGCAGCGTAGAGGCTGGGGGGTTTACTGAAGCTTTCTTT.

The gene calls are TRBV18 and TRBJ1-6; the D gene is possibly TRBD1 (6 bases). Trimming cost V 4 bases and J 7 bases, with 17 bases left between them. In germline, CDR1 is KGHSH, CDR2 LQKENI. The CDR3 runs to 16 residues. The chain's CDR3 is CASSQLPQGRNSPLHF. DNA of the CDR3: TGTGCCAGCTCACAACTTCCACAGGGCAGAAATTCACCCCTCCACTTT. Drawing the rest from reference TRBV18 and TRBJ1-6, the complete variable domain is NAGVMQNPRHLVRRRGQEARLRCSPMKGHSHVYWYRQLPEEGLKFMVYLQKENIIDESGMPKERFSAEFPKEGPSILRIQQVVRGDSAAYFCASSQLPQGRNSPLHFGNGTRLTVT.

This sequence joins TRBV5-6 and TRBJ2-3; D gene uncertain. Germline V lookup: CDR1 SGHDT, CDR2 YYEEEE. CDR3 length equals 13 residues. Deletions cut 4 bases from V and 6 bases from J, with 12 bases between. The CDR3 DNA is TGTGCCAGCAGCCCCCTCTCCCCCGATACGCAGTATTTT. It is translated as CASSPLSPDTQYF. The full variable domain, completed using reference TRBV5-6 and TRBJ2-3, is DAGVTQSPTHLIKTRGQQVTLRCSPKSGHDTVSWYQQALGQGPQFIFQYYEEEERQRGNFPDRFSGHQFPNYSSELNVNALLLGDSALYLCASSPLSPDTQYFGPGTRLTVL.

This chain uses TRBV5-1 with TRBJ1-1, with D unresolved. CDR1 is SGHRS, CDR2 YFSETQ, per germline. V shed 3 bases and J shed 4 bases, with 16 bases lying between them. The CDR3 is made up of 15 amino acids. The CDR3 sequence is CASSSWGEAGTEAFF. The CDR3 DNA sequence: TGCGCCAGCAGCTCTTGGGGTGAGGCGGGCACTGAAGCTTTCTTT.

The chain employs TRBV6-2 or TRBV6-3 and TRBJ2-7; TRBD1 might be the D (6 bases). V was trimmed by 2 bases and J by 5 bases, leaving 19 bases between them. The CDR3 consists of 16 residues. Germline values: CDR1 MNHEY, CDR2 SVGEGT. Here the CDR3 reads CASSYGIGTLRDEQYF. CDR3 in DNA: TGTGCCAGCAGTTACGGGATAGGGACATTGAGGGACGAGCAGTACTTC.

The CDR3: CASSLGQDTGELFF. In DNA, the CDR3 is TGCGCCAGCAGCTTGGGCCAGGACACCGGGGAGCTGTTTTTT. The V and J genes are TRBV5-1 and TRBJ2-2; no firm D call. Deletions cut 0 bases from V and 3 bases from J, with 6 bases between. The CDR3 consists of 14 residues. Germline V gene data show CDR1 as SGHRS and CDR2 as YFSETQ. The full variable domain, rest sourced from reference TRBV5-1 and TRBJ2-2, is KAGVTQTPRYLIKTRGQQVTLSCSPISGHRSVSWYQQTPGQGLQFLFEYFSETQRNKGNFPGRFSGRQFSNSRSEMNVSTLELGDSALYLCASSLGQDTGELFFGEGSRLTVL.

This sequence joins TRBV5-5 and TRBJ2-7; D perhaps matches TRBD1 (5 bases). Germline V gene data show CDR1 as SGHKS and CDR2 as YYEKEE (reference sequence). The CDR3 totals 14 residues. V shed 1 base and J shed 5 bases, with 13 bases lying between them. The CDR3 loop reads CASSLWQGRDEQYF. The CDR3 nucleotides are TGTGCCAGCAGCTTGTGGCAGGGTCGGGACGAGCAGTACTTC.

CDR3 nucleotide sequence: TGTGCCAGCAGCTTTAGCGGAAGCACAGATACGCAGTATTTT. This gives the protein CASSFSGSTDTQYF. The chain has TRBV5-4 and TRBJ2-3, with TRBD2 as a possible D gene (6 bases). V gave up 2 bases and J gave up 0 bases, with 7 bases separating them. This CDR3 is built from 14 residues. Germline values: CDR1 SGHNT, CDR2 YYREEE (reference sequence).

The rearrangement joins TRBV29-1 to TRBJ2-7; D might be TRBD2 (5 bases). The CDR3 is 12 amino acids. Germline V CDR1 and CDR2: SQVTM, ANQGSEA. V was pared by 4 bases and J by 7 bases, with 14 bases between. CDR3 amino acids: CSVVRDSGEQYF. The CDR3 DNA is TGCAGCGTTGTTCGTGACTCGGGGGAGCAGTACTTC.